The TCR beta chain under discussion was sequenced for a study of T-cell memory formation after mild COVID-19. UMIs and sample barcodes were carried by the TCR alpha and TCR beta cDNA libraries that 5'RACE produced using constant-segment primers. From the 5' RACE reads, TCRdb called clonotypes with MiXCR, one entry per CDR3 protein. The sample comprises tens of thousands of distinct CDR3 sequences, approximately 15% of which are singletons, and 31% rests with the top ten. Germline V gene lookup returns CDR1 MNHEY and CDR2 SMNVEV (reference sequence). The CDR3 is 12 amino acids. V shed 1 base, J shed 6 bases, and the junction held 0 bases outside the gene matches.

The sample consisted of PBMCs or a T cell subset sorted from them (not recorded which). This chain connects TRBV27 to TRBJ2-7; 7 bases align to TRBD1. The TCR originated in an adult woman who had mild COVID-19 (a few samples of this study predate the infection). Cell type and time point are not known. CDR3 sequence: CASSLYRGEQYF. DNA of the CDR3: TGTGCCAGCAGTTTATACAGGGGCGAGCAGTACTTC.